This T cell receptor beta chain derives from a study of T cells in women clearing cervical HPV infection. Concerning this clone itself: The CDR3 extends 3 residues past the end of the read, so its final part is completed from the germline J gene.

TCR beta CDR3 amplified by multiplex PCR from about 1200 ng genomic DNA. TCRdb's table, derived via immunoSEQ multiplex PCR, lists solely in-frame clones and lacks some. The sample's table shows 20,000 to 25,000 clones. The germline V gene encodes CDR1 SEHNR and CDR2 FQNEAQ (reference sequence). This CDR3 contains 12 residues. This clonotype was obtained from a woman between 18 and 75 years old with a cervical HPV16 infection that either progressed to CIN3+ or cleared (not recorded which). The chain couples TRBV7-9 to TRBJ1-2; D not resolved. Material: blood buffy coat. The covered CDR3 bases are TGTGCCAGCAGCTTAGGGCGCGGGGAC. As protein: CASSLGRGD. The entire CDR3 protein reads CASSLGRGDYTF.